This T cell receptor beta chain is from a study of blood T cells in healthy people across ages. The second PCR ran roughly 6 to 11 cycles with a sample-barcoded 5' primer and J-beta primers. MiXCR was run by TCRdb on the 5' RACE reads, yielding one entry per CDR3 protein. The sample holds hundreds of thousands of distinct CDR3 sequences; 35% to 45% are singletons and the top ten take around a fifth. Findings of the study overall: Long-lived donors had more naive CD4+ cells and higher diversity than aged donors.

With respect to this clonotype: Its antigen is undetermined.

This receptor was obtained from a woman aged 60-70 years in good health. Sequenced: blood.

The CDR3 region is CSTNRATDTQYF. CDR3 DNA sequence: TGCAGTACAAACAGGGCTACAGATACGCAGTATTTT. The chain links TRBV20-1 to TRBJ2-3; D possibly corresponds to TRBD1 (6 bases). Trimming stripped 8 bases from V and 3 bases from J, with 12 bases between. Germline CDR1 and CDR2: DFQATT and SNEGSKA (reference sequence). CDR3 length: 12 residues.